These 26 T cell receptor beta chains came from one sample sequenced in a study of OX40 agonist ivuxolimab in advanced cancers. Sequenced by immunoSEQ multiplex PCR; TCRdb stores in-frame clones only, minus some. The data hold more than 25,000 clones, with roughly 88% observed a single time. The sequencing used CD4+ or CD8+ T cells sorted from blood, collected in a trial of the OX40 agonist ivuxolimab. All receptors derive from an adult with an advanced solid tumor such as melanoma, head and neck, liver or kidney cancer.

The V gene is TRBV7-9, the J gene TRBJ2-1; D is unresolved. Germline-derived CDR1 and CDR2 are SEHNR and FQNEAQ (reference sequence). The CDR3 length is 13 residues. The V end lost 5 bases, the J end lost 4 bases, and 9 bases lay between the germline ends. The CDR3 region is CASSHDEYNEQFF. The CDR3 nucleotides read TGTGCCAGCAGCCACGACGAGTACAATGAGCAGTTCTTC.

This clone was detected a few times. The genes are TRBV10-3 and TRBJ2-7; tentatively, D is TRBD2 (6 bases). The CDR3 extends over 12 amino acids. With 10 bases removed from V and 5 bases from J, the gap between germline ends came to 15 bases. The germline gives CDR1 ENHRY, CDR2 SYGVKD. CDR3 sequence (DNA): TGTGCCAGCGGCGGGATAGGCGACGAGCAGTACTTC. Amino acid sequence: CASGGIGDEQYF.

V usage is TRBV19 and J usage is TRBJ2-2; 8 bases are shared with TRBD2. The CDR3 covers 16 residues. The V segment lost 4 bases and the J segment 6 bases; nucleotides outside the gene matches: 10. CDR1 is LNHDA, CDR2 SQIVND, per germline (reference sequence). CDR3 sequence: CASSRPGRATSGELFF. DNA for the CDR3: TGTGCCAGTAGTAGGCCCGGGAGGGCCACCTCCGGGGAGCTGTTTTTT.

The chain employs TRBV12-5 and TRBJ2-3, with no clear D. The CDR3 consists of 15 residues. Germline loops: CDR1 LGHNT, CDR2 FRNRAP. The ends were cut back, 6 bases at V and 6 bases at J, with 19 bases in the middle. In DNA form, the CDR3 reads TGTGCTAGTGGCCCCTTAGGAGCTGGGTCGGATACGCAGTATTTT. It specifies CASGPLGAGSDTQYF. The full variable domain, its missing parts supplied by reference TRBV12-5 and TRBJ2-3, is DARVTQTPRHKVTEMGQEVTMRCQPILGHNTVFWYRQTMMQGLELLAYFRNRAPLDDSGMPKDRFSAEMPDATLATLKIQPSEPRDSAVYFCASGPLGAGSDTQYFGPGTRLTVL.

The chain is built from TRBV9 and TRBJ2-1; 8 bases map to TRBD2. CDR3 length: 14 residues. V lost 1 base, J lost 10 bases, and 7 bases stayed unmatched. The V gene's germline CDR1 is SGDLS and CDR2 YYNGEE. The CDR3, as DNA: TGTGCCAGCAGCGTAAGTGGGGCTAGCGGGGAGCAGTTCTTC. Translating gives CASSVSGASGEQFF. Together with reference TRBV9 and TRBJ2-1, the CDR3 gives the full variable domain: DSGVTQTPKHLITATGQRVTLRCSPRSGDLSVYWYQQSLDQGLQFLIQYYNGEERAKGNILERFSAQQFPDLHSELNLSSLELGDSALYFCASSVSGASGEQFFGPGTRLTVL.

The chain links TRBV5-4 to TRBJ2-5; D may be TRBD2 (5 bases). Trimming pared 1 base from V and 4 bases from J, leaving 14 bases between. The CDR3 spans 15 residues. CDR1 and CDR2 (germline): SGHNT, YYREEE (reference sequence). The CDR3 spells CASSLPEAEGETQYF. The DNA of the CDR3 is TGTGCCAGCAGCTTGCCCGAGGCTGAGGGAGAGACCCAGTACTTC.

The CDR3 reads CASSAPGRDRLGKLFF. In DNA, the CDR3 is TGTGCCAGCAGCGCACCGGGACGCGATCGGTTAGGAAAACTGTTTTTT. This chain links TRBV13 with TRBJ1-4, with D perhaps TRBD1 (5 bases). Looked up from germline, CDR1 is PRHDT and CDR2 is FYEKMQ (reference sequence). The CDR3 contains 16 residues. V gave up 5 bases and J gave up 10 bases, with 23 bases separating them. The full variable domain, its missing parts supplied by reference TRBV13 and TRBJ1-4, is AAGVIQSPRHLIKEKRETATLKCYPIPRHDTVYWYQQGPGQDPQFLISFYEKMQSDKGSIPDRFSAQQFSDYHSELNMSSLELGDSALYFCASSAPGRDRLGKLFFGSGTQLSVL.

The V and J genes are TRBV10-3 and TRBJ2-7, with 8 nucleotides matching TRBD2. Per the germline V gene, CDR1 is ENHRY and CDR2 is SYGVKD. The CDR3 is 17 residues long. J gave up 2 bases and V 3 bases, and 12 bases lay outside the gene matches. Here the CDR3 DNA reads TGTGCCATCAGTGATTCGGTAAGCGGGAGCGCAACCTACGAGCAGTACTTC. Encoded protein: CAISDSVSGSATYEQYF.

The rearrangement joins TRBV28 to TRBJ2-5; 11 bases agree with TRBD2. Germline trimming cut 7 bases from V and 2 bases from J; bases unmatched to any gene: 6. Germline CDR1 MDHEN, CDR2 SYDVKM. The CDR3 covers 15 residues. CDR3 amino acids: CASKTSGSEQETQYF. The CDR3 DNA follows: TGTGCCAGCAAAACTAGCGGGAGTGAACAAGAGACCCAGTACTTC.

This clone was found a few times. This chain connects TRBV27 to TRBJ1-6, with D tentatively TRBD1 (5 bases). The length of the CDR3 is 13 residues. V was pared by 7 bases and J by 4 bases, with 8 bases between. Per the germline V gene, CDR1 is MNHEY and CDR2 is SMNVEV (reference sequence). CDR3 nucleotide sequence: TGTGCCAGCAAGAGGGGTTATAATTCACCCCTCCACTTT. Its translation is CASKRGYNSPLHF.

The chain combines TRBV30 with TRBJ2-5; D not certain. Trimming removed 2 bases at V and 5 bases at J, with 9 bases between. Germline V CDR1 and CDR2: GTSNPN, SVGIG (reference sequence). CDR3 length equals 12 residues. Written as DNA, the CDR3 is TGTGCCTGGAGTCAAAGAATGGAGACCCAGTACTTC. Its protein product is CAWSQRMETQYF.

The CDR3 DNA is TGCGCCAGCAGCCAAGAGCTAGCGGGAGGATCCTACGAGCAGTACTTC. Its protein product is CASSQELAGGSYEQYF. The chain employs TRBV4-1 and TRBJ2-7, with 11 bases lining up with TRBD2. The V gene's germline CDR1 is MGHRA and CDR2 YSYEKL. Unmatched junction bases numbered 2, after V lost 0 bases and J lost 1 base. The length of the CDR3 is 16 residues.

The chain has TRBV21-1 and TRBJ2-7; TRBD1 is the table's D call and was not checked against the DNA. TRBV21-1 is assigned pseudogene status. The length of the CDR3 is 13 residues. CDR3 amino acids: CASSNGRAYEQYF. The CDR3, as DNA: TGTGCCAGCAGCAACGGCAGGGCCTACGAGCAGTACTTC.

The V gene is TRBV11-2, the J gene TRBJ2-7; 7 bases align to TRBD2. Germline V gene lookup returns CDR1 SGHAT and CDR2 FQNNGV. The V segment lost 5 bases and the J segment 0 bases; nucleotides outside the gene matches: 7. The CDR3 is 15 residues long. The CDR3 reads CASSVPSGNSYEQYF. The CDR3 DNA reads TGTGCCAGCAGCGTCCCTAGCGGAAACTCCTACGAGCAGTACTTC.

The chain recombines TRBV27 with TRBJ2-1, with D uncertain. The V end lost 5 bases, the J end lost 2 bases, and 13 bases lay between the germline ends. CDR1 and CDR2 from the germline V gene are MNHEY and SMNVEV (reference sequence). This CDR3 has 15 residues. The CDR3 loop is CASSPVYVPYNEQFF. DNA for the CDR3: TGTGCCAGCAGTCCCGTCTACGTGCCCTACAATGAGCAGTTCTTC.

The chain employs TRBV6-1 and TRBJ2-7; D unresolved. CDR3 length: 11 residues. Germline CDR1 and CDR2: MNHNS and SASEGT. V was clipped by 5 bases and J by 6 bases, with 8 bases between them. The CDR3 spells CASSYALEQYF. In DNA, the CDR3 is TGTGCCAGCAGTTACGCCCTCGAGCAGTACTTC.

The chain has TRBV6-6 and TRBJ2-7, with 12 bases identical to TRBD2. V dropped 4 bases and J dropped 2; count of bases not matched to a gene: 3. Germline V gene sequence: CDR1 MNHNY, CDR2 SVGAGI (reference sequence). The CDR3 runs to 15 residues. CDR3 sequence: CASSFTSGRPYEQYF. CDR3 bases: TGTGCCAGCAGTTTCACTAGCGGGAGGCCCTACGAGCAGTACTTC.

V gene TRBV11-3 combines with J gene TRBJ2-3; D remains unclear. This CDR3 is built from 15 residues. CDR1 and CDR2 (germline): SGHNT, YENEEA. Between the trimmed V and J ends, which lost 2 bases and 1 base, there was a span of 10 bases. CDR3 bases: TGTGCCAGCAGCTTACGCCCCATCCGCACAGATACGCAGTATTTT. This encodes CASSLRPIRTDTQYF.

This clone was counted many times. V and J are TRBV2 and TRBJ2-3; 10 positions match TRBD2. V lost 6 bases and J lost 2; bases outside the gene matches: 8. This CDR3 region has 16 residues. Germline V CDR1 and CDR2: SNHLY, FYNNEI. In nucleotides, the CDR3 is TGTGCCAGCAGGCCGGGACTAGCGATTTACACAGATACGCAGTATTTT. It is translated as CASRPGLAIYTDTQYF.

As concerns this clone: Other DNA sequences in this sample translate to the same CDR3. The V and J genes are TRBV7-9 and TRBJ1-1; D gene unclear. V was cut by 1 base and J by 1 base, with 7 bases left in between. The V gene's germline CDR1 is SEHNR and CDR2 FQNEAQ (reference sequence). The CDR3 has 14 residues. The CDR3 nucleotides are TGTGCCAGCAGCTTAGGAGGTGGGAACACTGAAGCTTTCTTT. Amino acid sequence: CASSLGGGNTEAFF.

The CDR3: CASVQMVDNQPQHF. CDR3 DNA: TGTGCCAGCGTACAAATGGTGGATAATCAGCCCCAGCATTTT. The J gene is TRBJ1-5, the V gene TRBV28; the D is unclear. Trimming pared 8 bases from V and 4 bases from J, leaving 15 bases between. Germline values: CDR1 MDHEN, CDR2 SYDVKM. The CDR3 totals 14 residues.

The chain's CDR3 is CASSLSSQGAGELFF. The CDR3 nucleotides read TGTGCCAGCAGCTTATCAAGCCAGGGAGCCGGGGAGCTGTTTTTT. The V and J genes are TRBV7-6 and TRBJ2-2; tentatively, D is TRBD1 or TRBD2 (5 bases each). CDR1 is SGHVS and CDR2 is FNYEAQ in the germline V gene. Trimming shortened V by 2 bases and J by 6 bases, and 13 bases separated the two germline ends. This CDR3 is 15 amino acids long.

J is TRBJ1-6 and V is TRBV10-3; D gene unclear. The germline gives CDR1 ENHRY, CDR2 SYGVKD. The V gene lost 7 bases and the J gene lost 13 bases, with 5 bases spanning the gap. The CDR3 covers 9 residues. The CDR3 region has the DNA TGTGCCATCATCGTTCCCCTCCACTTT. Its protein product is CAIIVPLHF.

The CDR3: CARRHPTFNEQFF. CDR3 DNA: TGTGCCAGGCGACATCCTACCTTCAATGAGCAGTTCTTC. The genes are TRBV21-1 and TRBJ2-1; the table assigns TRBD1, which was not confirmed against the DNA. TRBV21-1 is designated a pseudogene. The CDR3 loop spans 13 amino acids.

Only one count was recorded for this clone. V usage is TRBV7-9 and J usage is TRBJ2-5, with 7 bases fitting TRBD2. The CDR3 is 16 amino acids. Per germline, CDR1 SEHNR and CDR2 FQNEAQ (reference sequence). V gave up 4 bases and J gave up 4 bases; unmatched junction bases: 12. In DNA form, the CDR3 reads TGTGCCAGCAGCTCCCCCCTCGCGGGAGCGGCAGAGACCCAGTACTTC. The encoded protein is CASSSPLAGAAETQYF.

V and J are TRBV5-1 and TRBJ2-1, with D possibly being TRBD1 (5 bases). Trimming shortened V by 0 bases and J by 10 bases, and 17 bases separated the two germline ends. The germline gives CDR1 SGHRS, CDR2 YFSETQ. This CDR3 spans 15 amino acids. CDR3 coding DNA: TGCGCCAGCAGCTTGGGCAGGGCCCTGAGTTACGAGCAGTTCTTC. Translation gives CASSLGRALSYEQFF. Filled out from reference TRBV5-1 and TRBJ2-1, the complete variable domain reads KAGVTQTPRYLIKTRGQQVTLSCSPISGHRSVSWYQQTPGQGLQFLFEYFSETQRNKGNFPGRFSGRQFSNSRSEMNVSTLELGDSALYLCASSLGRALSYEQFFGPGTRLTVL.